The rows below give T cell receptor beta chains drawn from one sample of a study of blood T cell repertoires in COVID-19. The assay was immunoSEQ multiplex PCR, and TCRdb's table has in-frame clones only and misses some. The sample records about 200,000 clones, over 60% being singletons. What was sequenced was peripheral blood. Receptors were obtained from a woman aged 70-85 years with acute or convalescent COVID-19. CDR3s include the opening cysteine and the closing phenylalanine or tryptophan. Each record gives: clone size, J gene, V gene, D gene, CDR3 protein, CDR3 DNA. The D gene is left open where the match is weak. Rows give clone size only sometimes, using once, few, many, or a class for an expanded clone.

NA TRBJ2-3 TRBV5-4 TRBD2 CASSLELAGGPTDTQYF TGTGCCAGCAGCTTGGAGCTAGCGGGAGGGCCCACAGATACGCAGTATTTT
NA TRBJ2-7 TRBV10-3 TRBD2 CAISESASGTYEQYF TGTGCCATCAGTGAGTCGGCTAGCGGTACCTACGAGCAGTACTTC
few TRBJ2-7 TRBV29-1 TRBD2 CSVGLAADEQYF TGCAGCGTTGGCCTAGCGGCAGACGAGCAGTACTTC
NA TRBJ2-3 TRBV4-2 TRBD2 CASSRTLAGWGRTDTQYF TGTGCCAGCAGCCGCACGCTAGCGGGGTGGGGTCGCACAGATACGCAGTATTTT
NA TRBJ1-2 TRBV6-5 NA CASSYSVTAIGGYTF TGTGCCAGCAGTTACTCGGTCACAGCCATCGGCGGCTACACCTTC
NA TRBJ2-5 TRBV3-1/TRBV3-2 TRBD2 CASSPTSLRETQYF TGTGCCAGCAGCCCGACTAGCCTACGGGAGACCCAGTACTTC
NA TRBJ1-1 TRBV2 TRBD1 CASSARGQGAVTEAFF TGTGCCAGCAGTGCGAGGGGACAGGGGGCAGTTACTGAAGCTTTCTTT
few TRBJ1-2 TRBV5-1 NA CASSLEQAEVGGYTF TGCGCCAGCAGCTTGGAACAGGCGGAAGTAGGTGGCTACACCTTC
NA TRBJ2-7 TRBV6-5 TRBD1 CASSYSGTGASYEQYF TGTGCCAGCAGTTACTCAGGGACAGGGGCATCCTACGAGCAGTACTTC
NA TRBJ2-3 TRBV28 TRBD2 CASSVRTSGKTDTQYF TGTGCCAGCAGTGTCCGGACTAGCGGGAAAACAGATACGCAGTATTTT
NA TRBJ1-2 TRBV28 NA CASSVSGYGYTF TGTGCCAGCAGTGTCTCCGGCTATGGCTACACCTTC
NA TRBJ2-5 TRBV10-2 NA CASSLGLRVETQYF TGCGCCAGCAGTTTGGGGCTTAGGGTAGAGACCCAGTACTTC
NA TRBJ1-1 TRBV28 NA CASSLVTDGAFF TGTGCCAGCAGTTTAGTGACAGATGGAGCTTTCTTT
NA TRBJ1-1 TRBV5-1 NA CASSLVGASNTEAFF TGCGCCAGCAGCTTGGTTGGGGCCTCGAACACTGAAGCTTTCTTT
NA TRBJ2-2 TRBV6-4 NA CASSQTGVTGELFF TGTGCCAGCAGCCAAACCGGGGTCACCGGGGAGCTGTTTTTT
NA TRBJ2-2 TRBV5-1 TRBD1 CASSSPQGAGTGELFF TGCGCCAGCAGCTCCCCTCAGGGGGCGGGCACCGGGGAGCTGTTTTTT
few TRBJ2-1 TRBV3-1/TRBV3-2 TRBD2 CASSQGGSDEQFF TGTGCCAGCAGCCAGGGGGGGTCGGACGAGCAGTTCTTC
NA TRBJ2-5 TRBV12-2 NA CASRLMRTRTVRAQYF TGTGCAAGTCGCTTAATGAGGACTCGCACCGTGAGGGCCCAGTACTTC
once TRBJ2-7 TRBV5-1 TRBD1 CASSFDRTGGVDF TGCGCCAGCAGCTTTGACAGGACAGGAGGAGTGGACTTC
NA TRBJ1-4 TRBV2 TRBD1 CASSYTGGAGEKLFF TGTGCCAGCAGTTACACAGGGGGCGCGGGTGAAAAACTGTTTTTT
NA TRBJ1-2 TRBV11-2 TRBD1 CASSLAGQGARGLGYTF TGTGCCAGCAGCTTAGCGGGACAGGGGGCGCGGGGACTAGGCTACACCTTC
NA TRBJ2-7 TRBV20-1 TRBD2 CSASGTSGRYEQYF TGCAGTGCTAGTGGGACTAGCGGGAGGTACGAGCAGTACTTC
NA TRBJ1-5 TRBV10-3 TRBD1 CAISGTGGNQPQHF TGTGCCATCAGTGGGACAGGGGGTAATCAGCCCCAGCATTTT
once TRBJ2-1 TRBV24-1 TRBD1 CATSDGTGGRYEQFF TGTGCCACCAGTGACGGGACAGGGGGGAGGTATGAGCAGTTCTTC
NA TRBJ2-7 TRBV6-1 NA CASSEGGALSSYEQYF TGTGCCAGCAGTGAAGGGGGCGCCCTGAGCTCCTACGAGCAGTACTTC
NA TRBJ1-6 TRBV18 NA CASSRANNSPLHF TGTGCCAGCTCACGGGCCAATAATTCACCCCTCCACTTT
once TRBJ2-1 TRBV5-4 TRBD2 CASSLGTSGSAEQFF TGTGCCAGCAGCTTAGGGACTAGCGGGAGTGCTGAGCAGTTCTTC
NA TRBJ2-3 TRBV3-1/TRBV3-2 NA CASSQAFLETDTQYF TGTGCCAGCAGCCAAGCTTTCCTAGAGACAGATACGCAGTATTTT
once TRBJ2-7 TRBV18 TRBD2 CASSPAGTSSYEQYF TGTGCCAGCTCACCCGCCGGGACTAGCTCCTACGAGCAGTACTTC
NA TRBJ1-1 TRBV5-1 NA CASRLGSGGTEAFF TGCGCCAGCCGCCTGGGGTCCGGGGGGACTGAAGCTTTCTTT
NA TRBJ2-1 TRBV28 TRBD2 CASSFPGLVGDEQFF TGTGCCAGCAGTTTCCCGGGACTAGTAGGTGATGAGCAGTTCTTC
NA TRBJ2-1 TRBV6-1 TRBD1 CASSGTGISSYNEQFF TGTGCCAGCAGTGGGACAGGGATTAGCTCCTACAATGAGCAGTTCTTC
NA TRBJ2-3 TRBV28 TRBD1 CASSLSTGVGTDTQYF TGTGCCAGCAGTTTATCTACAGGGGTGGGCACAGATACGCAGTATTTT
NA TRBJ2-1 TRBV6-2/TRBV6-3 NA CASSYFSTGNEQFF TGTGCCAGCAGTTACTTCTCAACAGGCAATGAGCAGTTCTTC
NA TRBJ2-3 TRBV6-5 TRBD1 CATRGGQGHYRGQYF TGTGCCACCCGGGGCGGACAGGGCCATTATCGGGGGCAGTATTTT
medium-sized TRBJ1-5 TRBV28 NA CASSWGSPYSNQPQHF TGTGCCAGCAGTTGGGGCAGCCCTTATAGCAATCAGCCCCAGCATTTT
NA TRBJ2-3 TRBV5-1 TRBD1 CASRIGTGAITDTQYF TGCGCCAGCAGAATAGGGACAGGGGCGATCACAGATACGCAGTATTTT
NA TRBJ2-7 TRBV18 TRBD1 CASSPVGTGTSYEQYF TGTGCCAGCTCACCGGTAGGGACAGGGACATCCTACGAGCAGTACTTC
NA TRBJ2-5 TRBV2 TRBD2 CASRRLAGGLETQYF TGTGCCAGCAGACGACTAGCGGGAGGTTTGGAGACCCAGTACTTC
NA TRBJ2-1 TRBV7-9 NA CASSQRGGLGSYNEQFF TGTGCCAGCAGCCAAAGGGGGGGGCTTGGCTCCTACAATGAGCAGTTCTTC
few TRBJ1-3 TRBV30 NA CACHYFSGNTIYF TGTGCCTGTCACTACTTCTCTGGAAACACCATATATTTT